This T cell receptor beta chain was documented in a study of tumor and adjacent non-tumor tissue in lung cancer. Study-level background: On average, productive TCRbeta reads reached about 4.17 million per sample. General observations from the study: Compared with tumor, normal lung showed significantly lower TCR diversity.

This sample's RNA came from whole unsorted tissue. Chemotherapy-naive patients with new lung cancer underwent thoracic surgery in China, August–late 2014. This clonotype has a count of ten or more. The antigen is not known. The library came from three nested PCR rounds adapted from ARM-PCR protocols. Using its own MiXCR run on the multiplex PCR reads, TCRdb lists one record per CDR3 protein. This sample carries about 80,000 distinct CDR3 sequences, less than 75% of them seen once, and the ten largest clones take approximately 12%. The sequence was collected from a woman in her 70s with non-small cell lung cancer. Sequencing was performed on lung tumor tissue.

CDR3 amino acids: CASSDLAGGTDTQYF. Here the CDR3 DNA reads TGTGCCAGCAGTGACCTTGCGGGCGGCACAGATACGCAGTATTTT. This chain links TRBV6-4 with TRBJ2-3; D possibly corresponds to TRBD2 (5 bases). This CDR3 contains 15 residues. V lost 2 bases to trimming and J lost 1 base, with 10 bases between them. CDR1 and CDR2 (germline): MRHNA, SNTAGT.